A selection of T cell receptor beta chains follows, all from one sample in a study of T cells in Graves' hyperthyroidism and ophthalmopathy. Using its own MiXCR run on the multiplex PCR reads, TCRdb lists one record per CDR3 protein. The sample includes over 350,000 distinct CDR3 sequences, 11% to 15% of them seen just once. The sample taken for sequencing was blood. Receptors were obtained from a man aged 45 to 65 with Graves' ophthalmopathy. Each CDR3 is given with its conserved first and last residue. A D gene is named only where the DNA matches it firmly. Clone sizes are given selectively: once, few, many, or a class where the clone is expanded.

j_gene: TRBJ2-7
abundance: many
v_gene: TRBV20-1
d_gene: NA
CDR3aa: CSARPNSYEQYF
CDR3nt: TGCAGTGCCAGACCCAACTCCTACGAGCAGTACTTC

j_gene: TRBJ2-3
abundance: many
v_gene: TRBV5-1
d_gene: NA
CDR3aa: CASSLGRGTDTQYF
CDR3nt: TGTGCCAGCAGCTTAGGTCGGGGCACAGATACGCAGTATTTT

j_gene: TRBJ2-1
abundance: many
v_gene: TRBV6-1
d_gene: TRBD1
CDR3aa: CASSEGGFGTGRSYNEQFF
CDR3nt: TGTGCCAGCAGTGAAGGGGGTTTTGGGACAGGGAGGTCCTACAATGAGCAGTTCTTC

j_gene: TRBJ2-3
abundance: NA
v_gene: TRBV28
d_gene: NA
CDR3aa: CASSPSRVDTQYF
CDR3nt: TGTGCCAGCAGCCCCTCGCGGGTGGATACGCAGTATTTT

j_gene: TRBJ2-7
abundance: many
v_gene: TRBV20-1
d_gene: TRBD2
CDR3aa: CSARDSGLAGESYEQYF
CDR3nt: TGCAGTGCTAGAGATTCCGGTCTAGCGGGCGAATCCTACGAGCAGTACTTC

j_gene: TRBJ1-4
abundance: NA
v_gene: TRBV11-2
d_gene: NA
CDR3aa: CASRISNEKLFF
CDR3nt: TGTGCCAGCCGTATATCGAATGAAAAACTGTTTTTT

j_gene: TRBJ1-5
abundance: many
v_gene: TRBV20-1
d_gene: TRBD1
CDR3aa: CSARGPGTDSNQPQHF
CDR3nt: TGCAGTGCTAGAGGCCCAGGGACAGATAGCAATCAGCCCCAGCATTTT

j_gene: TRBJ2-7
abundance: NA
v_gene: TRBV4-1
d_gene: TRBD1
CDR3aa: CASSQDKLRQGSSYEQYF
CDR3nt: TGCGCCAGCAGCCAAGATAAATTGAGACAGGGGAGCTCCTACGAGCAGTACTTC

j_gene: TRBJ2-7
abundance: many
v_gene: TRBV29-1
d_gene: NA
CDR3aa: CSVDLGTSHEQYF
CDR3nt: TGCAGCGTTGATCTCGGAACTTCCCACGAGCAGTACTTC

j_gene: TRBJ1-4
abundance: many
v_gene: TRBV20-1
d_gene: TRBD1
CDR3aa: CSASGDRGGEKLFF
CDR3nt: TGCAGTGCTAGTGGGGACAGGGGCGGGGAAAAACTGTTTTTT

j_gene: TRBJ2-5
abundance: few
v_gene: TRBV29-1
d_gene: NA
CDR3aa: CSVAPGSVRETQYF
CDR3nt: TGCAGCGTGGCCCCGGGCAGTGTAAGGGAGACCCAGTACTTC

j_gene: TRBJ1-2
abundance: few
v_gene: TRBV29-1
d_gene: NA
CDR3aa: CSVEDWGEPYGYTF
CDR3nt: TGCAGCGTTGAAGATTGGGGGGAACCCTATGGCTACACCTTC

j_gene: TRBJ2-1
abundance: NA
v_gene: TRBV4-2
d_gene: TRBD2
CDR3aa: CASSQEGTSGGNEQFF
CDR3nt: TGTGCCAGCAGCCAAGAGGGGACTAGCGGGGGAAATGAGCAGTTCTTC

j_gene: TRBJ2-3
abundance: many
v_gene: TRBV5-6
d_gene: TRBD1
CDR3aa: CASSGTDSTDTQYF
CDR3nt: TGTGCCAGCAGCGGGACAGACAGCACAGATACGCAGTATTTT

j_gene: TRBJ2-2
abundance: many
v_gene: TRBV29-1
d_gene: TRBD1
CDR3aa: CSGRTGGRYTGELFF
CDR3nt: TGCAGCGGTCGAACAGGGGGCAGGTACACCGGGGAGCTGTTTTTT

j_gene: TRBJ2-7
abundance: many
v_gene: TRBV28
d_gene: NA
CDR3aa: CASSFPGLPYEQYF
CDR3nt: TGTGCCAGCAGTTTCCCGGGACTGCCCTACGAGCAGTACTTC

j_gene: TRBJ2-3
abundance: NA
v_gene: TRBV9
d_gene: TRBD2
CDR3aa: CASSGRGRTDTQYF
CDR3nt: TGTGCCAGCAGCGGCCGCGGGAGAACAGATACGCAGTATTTT

j_gene: TRBJ1-2
abundance: few
v_gene: TRBV7-3
d_gene: NA
CDR3aa: CASSFGPVYGYTF
CDR3nt: TGTGCCAGCAGCTTTGGTCCGGTCTATGGCTACACCTTC

j_gene: TRBJ2-1
abundance: many
v_gene: TRBV20-1
d_gene: TRBD2
CDR3aa: CSASRLAGVTYNEQFF
CDR3nt: TGCAGTGCCTCCCGCCTAGCGGGAGTAACCTACAATGAGCAGTTCTTC

j_gene: TRBJ2-7
abundance: many
v_gene: TRBV7-2
d_gene: NA
CDR3aa: CASSHGGLVEQYF
CDR3nt: TGTGCCAGCAGCCACGGGGGCCTCGTGGAGCAGTACTTC

j_gene: TRBJ1-1
abundance: many
v_gene: TRBV2
d_gene: NA
CDR3aa: CASRLDIANTEAFF
CDR3nt: TGTGCCAGCAGATTGGACATCGCAAACACTGAAGCTTTCTTT

j_gene: TRBJ2-1
abundance: few
v_gene: TRBV20-1
d_gene: TRBD2
CDR3aa: CSARRLAGVDEQFF
CDR3nt: TGCAGTGCTAGACGTCTAGCGGGAGTAGATGAGCAGTTCTTC

j_gene: TRBJ1-5
abundance: many
v_gene: TRBV2
d_gene: NA
CDR3aa: CASSGPRRPQHF
CDR3nt: TGTGCCAGCAGTGGACCCCGGAGGCCCCAGCATTTT

j_gene: TRBJ1-1
abundance: NA
v_gene: TRBV6-1
d_gene: NA
CDR3aa: CACGREVNTEAFF
CDR3nt: TGTGCCTGTGGCCGAGAGGTCAACACTGAAGCTTTCTTT

j_gene: TRBJ2-1
abundance: many
v_gene: TRBV6-2/TRBV6-3
d_gene: TRBD2
CDR3aa: CASNGGSTNEQFF
CDR3nt: TGTGCCAGCAACGGCGGGAGTACGAATGAGCAGTTCTTC

j_gene: TRBJ2-5
abundance: many
v_gene: TRBV7-9
d_gene: NA
CDR3aa: CASSSPGHFMETQYF
CDR3nt: TGTGCCAGCAGCTCACCGGGACACTTTATGGAGACCCAGTACTTC